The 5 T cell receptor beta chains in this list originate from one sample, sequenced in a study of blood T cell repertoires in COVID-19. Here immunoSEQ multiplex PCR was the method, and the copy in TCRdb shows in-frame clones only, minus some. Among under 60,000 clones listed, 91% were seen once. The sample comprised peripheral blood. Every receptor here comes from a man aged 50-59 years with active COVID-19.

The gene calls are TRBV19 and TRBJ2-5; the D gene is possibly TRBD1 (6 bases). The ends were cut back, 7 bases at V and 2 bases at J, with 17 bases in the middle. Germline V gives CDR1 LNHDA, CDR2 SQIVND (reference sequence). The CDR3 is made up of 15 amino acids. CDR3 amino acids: CASIQGGAGQETQYF. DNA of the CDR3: TGTGCCAGTATACAGGGTGGGGCAGGGCAAGAGACCCAGTACTTC.

The CDR3 region is CASSQGVGTKNIQYF. The CDR3 DNA reads TGTGCCAGCAGTCAGGGGGTTGGTACCAAAAACATTCAGTACTTC. The chain has TRBV5-5 and TRBJ2-4; 7 positions match TRBD1. This CDR3 spans 15 amino acids. Per the germline V gene, CDR1 is SGHKS and CDR2 is YYEKEE (reference sequence). The V segment lost 5 bases and the J segment 2 bases; nucleotides outside the gene matches: 7.

CDR3 DNA sequence: TGTGCCATCAGCGGACAGGGGGGGTCAGAGACCCAGTACTTC. Protein: CAISGQGGSETQYF. The chain employs TRBV10-3 and TRBJ2-5; 10 bases are shared with TRBD1. Germline values: CDR1 ENHRY, CDR2 SYGVKD. The CDR3 runs to 14 residues. V shed 6 bases and J 4 bases; nucleotides not matched to a gene: 5.

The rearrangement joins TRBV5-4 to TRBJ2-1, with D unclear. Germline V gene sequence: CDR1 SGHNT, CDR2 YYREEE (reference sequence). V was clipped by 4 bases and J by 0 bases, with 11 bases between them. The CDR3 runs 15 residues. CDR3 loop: CASSPSPSSYNEQFF. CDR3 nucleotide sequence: TGTGCCAGCAGCCCTTCGCCGAGCTCCTACAATGAGCAGTTCTTC.

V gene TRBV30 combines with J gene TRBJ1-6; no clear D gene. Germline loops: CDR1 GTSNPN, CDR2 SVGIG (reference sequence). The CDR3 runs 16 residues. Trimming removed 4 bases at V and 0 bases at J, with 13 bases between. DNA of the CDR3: TGTGCCTGGACCCCACCCGGGTTCTCCTATAATTCACCCCTCCACTTT. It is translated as CAWTPPGFSYNSPLHF.